This T cell receptor beta chain was sequenced for a study of tumor-infiltrating lymphocytes in oesophageal squamous cell carcinoma. Germline V gives CDR1 MDHEN, CDR2 SYDVKM. V gave up 6 bases and J gave up 2 bases, with 11 bases separating them. The CDR3 loop spans 15 amino acids. TCRdb ran MiXCR on the PCR reads and lists one entry per CDR3 protein. The top ten clones hold 30% to 40% of a sample with approximately 9,500 distinct CDR3 sequences, about 61% of them seen once. The specimen sequenced was esophageal tumor tissue. The chain carries TRBV28 and TRBJ2-6; no clear D. The sequence was obtained from a male donor with esophageal squamous cell carcinoma. The CDR3 reads CASSPGSAGANVLTF. CDR3 coding DNA: TGTGCCAGCAGCCCAGGTTCTGCTGGGGCCAACGTCCTGACTTTC.